A selection of T cell receptor beta chains follows, all from one sample in a study of early T cells in non-severe SARS-CoV-2 infection. TCRdb reprocessed the 5' RACE reads with MiXCR, giving one entry per CDR3 protein. The sample gives about 61,000 distinct CDR3 sequences, roughly a tenth of which show up once; 1.2% is in the top ten. Sequencing was carried out using whole blood. These receptors were obtained from an adult who was a healthcare worker with PCR-confirmed SARS-CoV-2 infection or an uninfected control (not recorded which). Each CDR3 is given with its conserved first and last residue. D genes are given only for firm matches. Not all rows give a size; the values are once, few, many and, for expanded clones, a class.

CDR3aa,CDR3nt,d_gene,j_gene,abundance,v_gene
CASSLGVTGANVLTF,TGTGCCAGCTCCCTGGGCGTCACTGGGGCCAACGTCCTGACTTTC,-,TRBJ2-6,-,TRBV18
CASSLQGRGTEAFF,TGTGCCAGCAGCCTACAGGGGAGGGGCACTGAAGCTTTCTTT,TRBD1,TRBJ1-1,few,TRBV11-2
CASSAGGLQQGTDTQYF,TGTGCCAGCAGCGCAGGGGGACTCCAGCAAGGGACAGATACGCAGTATTTT,-,TRBJ2-3,few,TRBV6-6
CASSLGQSNYGYTF,TGTGCCAGCAGCTTGGGGCAGTCTAACTATGGCTACACCTTC,-,TRBJ1-2,many,TRBV5-6
CASSSSGPSNTEAFF,TGCGCCAGCAGCTCGTCAGGACCTTCGAACACTGAAGCTTTCTTT,-,TRBJ1-1,-,TRBV5-1
CAAGGTEAFF,TGTGCCGCAGGGGGCACTGAAGCTTTCTTT,TRBD1,TRBJ1-1,-,TRBV6-1
CSAEGQGTGELFF,TGCAGTGCTGAGGGACAGGGTACCGGGGAGCTGTTTTTT,TRBD1,TRBJ2-2,-,TRBV20-1
CASSFVAQASYGYTF,TGCGCCAGCAGCTTCGTAGCCCAGGCCTCCTATGGCTACACCTTC,-,TRBJ1-2,-,TRBV5-1
CASSYSRGPGNTIYF,TGTGCCAGCAGTTACTCCCGTGGGCCTGGAAACACCATATATTTT,-,TRBJ1-3,-,TRBV6-5
CASMRGYTRGTDTQYF,TGTGCCAGCATGAGGGGATACACGCGTGGGACAGATACGCAGTATTTT,-,TRBJ2-3,many,TRBV6-1
CASSPSDGANYGYTF,TGTGCCAGCAGTCCCTCGGACGGGGCCAACTATGGCTACACCTTC,-,TRBJ1-2,-,TRBV12-3/TRBV12-4
CASHPNTGELFF,TGCGCCAGCCACCCGAACACCGGGGAGCTGTTTTTT,-,TRBJ2-2,few,TRBV10-2
CASRAQGSAGSEAFF,TGTGCCAGCAGAGCCCAGGGATCGGCAGGCTCTGAAGCTTTCTTT,-,TRBJ1-1,-,TRBV7-9
CASTPTSGGRTETQYF,TGTGCCAGCACCCCTACTAGCGGGGGGCGCACAGAGACCCAGTACTTC,TRBD2,TRBJ2-5,-,TRBV6-5
CSVRTGGYTEAFF,TGCAGCGTGAGGACAGGAGGGTACACTGAAGCTTTCTTT,TRBD1,TRBJ1-1,-,TRBV29-1
CSARPLSSGNTIYF,TGCAGTGCAAGACCCTTGAGCTCTGGAAACACCATATATTTT,-,TRBJ1-3,-,TRBV20-1
CASSDATVLSGELFF,TGTGCCAGCAGTGATGCCACCGTATTATCCGGGGAGCTGTTTTTT,-,TRBJ2-2,-,TRBV2
CASTQRGIFDTQYF,TGTGCCAGCACCCAGCGGGGGATCTTTGATACGCAGTATTTT,TRBD2,TRBJ2-3,-,TRBV27
CASRSSSVNSPLHF,TGTGCCAGCAGAAGTAGTTCCGTCAATTCACCCCTCCACTTT,-,TRBJ1-6,-,TRBV6-5
CATGGSGNTIYF,TGTGCCACCGGGGGCTCTGGAAACACCATATATTTT,-,TRBJ1-3,-,TRBV28
CASSDRDNYGYTF,TGTGCCAGCAGCGACAGGGATAACTATGGCTACACCTTC,TRBD1,TRBJ1-2,-,TRBV27
CASSSRDEKLFF,TGTGCCAGCAGTTCCCGCGATGAAAAACTGTTTTTT,-,TRBJ1-4,many,TRBV12-3/TRBV12-4
CASSLERDTQYF,TGTGCCAGCAGCTTAGAGAGGGATACGCAGTATTTT,-,TRBJ2-3,few,TRBV7-8
CASRTDSNQPQHF,TGCGCCAGCAGGACAGATTCCAATCAGCCCCAGCATTTT,-,TRBJ1-5,many,TRBV10-1
CASSPTQTAAKNIQYF,TGTGCCAGCAGCCCTACACAGACGGCGGCCAAAAACATTCAGTACTTC,-,TRBJ2-4,few,TRBV28
CASSQFQGNEKLFF,TGTGCCAGCAGCCAATTTCAGGGTAATGAAAAACTGTTTTTT,-,TRBJ1-4,-,TRBV3-1
CASSQGHLDFPSTDTQYF,TGTGCCAGCAGCCAAGGGCACTTGGACTTTCCTAGCACAGATACGCAGTATTTT,-,TRBJ2-3,many,TRBV27
CASRASGGANEQFF,TGTGCCAGCAGGGCTAGCGGGGGGGCCAATGAGCAGTTCTTC,TRBD2,TRBJ2-1,few,TRBV12-3/TRBV12-4
CASSPRDFTDTQYF,TGCGCCAGCAGCCCCCGGGACTTCACAGATACGCAGTATTTT,-,TRBJ2-3,-,TRBV4-1
CASSLVLLSSYNEQFF,TGTGCCAGCAGCTTGGTCCTATTGAGCTCCTACAATGAGCAGTTCTTC,-,TRBJ2-1,-,TRBV5-6
CASSDGSSSYNEQFF,TGCGCCAGCAGTGATGGGTCAAGCTCCTACAATGAGCAGTTCTTC,-,TRBJ2-1,few,TRBV10-1
CASSRQGVVTEAFF,TGTGCCAGCAGCCGACAGGGTGTCGTGACTGAAGCTTTCTTT,TRBD1,TRBJ1-1,-,TRBV3-1
CASSFDLSGQGPTDTQYF,TGCGCCAGCAGTTTCGATCTTTCGGGACAGGGACCCACAGATACGCAGTATTTT,TRBD1,TRBJ2-3,-,TRBV5-1
CATSADGTDTQYF,TGTGCCACCAGTGCCGACGGCACAGATACGCAGTATTTT,-,TRBJ2-3,many,TRBV24-1
CASSRRRGPEETQYF,TGTGCCAGCAGCCGAAGACGGGGGCCGGAAGAGACCCAGTACTTC,-,TRBJ2-5,many,TRBV14
CVSSQDGQGAGHF,TGTGTCAGCAGCCAAGATGGCCAGGGGGCAGGCCACTTT,TRBD1,TRBJ1-6,-,TRBV4-2
CASSLNRGSPPQHF,TGTGCCAGCAGCTTAAACAGGGGAAGTCCGCCCCAGCATTTT,TRBD1,TRBJ1-5,many,TRBV7-2
CASSQVWDREQETQYF,TGTGCCAGCAGCCAAGTTTGGGACAGGGAGCAAGAGACCCAGTACTTC,TRBD1,TRBJ2-5,few,TRBV3-1
CASTQGLDRENTEAFF,TGTGCCAGCACCCAAGGTCTTGACAGAGAGAACACTGAAGCTTTCTTT,-,TRBJ1-1,-,TRBV6-1
CASSPRIRDRVAGEQFF,TGTGCCAGCAGCCCGAGGATCCGGGACAGGGTTGCGGGTGAGCAGTTCTTC,TRBD1,TRBJ2-1,many,TRBV7-2
CASSQESVVTFYQETQYF,TGTGCCAGCAGCCAAGAAAGCGTAGTGACATTCTACCAAGAGACCCAGTACTTC,-,TRBJ2-5,few,TRBV14
CASSLDRTYNEQFF,TGCGCCAGCAGCTTGGACAGAACCTACAATGAGCAGTTCTTC,-,TRBJ2-1,few,TRBV5-1
CASRAFGGVYNEQFF,TGTGCCAGTAGGGCGTTCGGGGGGGTTTACAATGAGCAGTTCTTC,TRBD2,TRBJ2-1,many,TRBV19
CASSIQRTGANEQFF,TGTGCCAGCAGCATCCAGCGGACAGGCGCAAATGAGCAGTTCTTC,TRBD1,TRBJ2-1,many,TRBV9
CASGTDPTGELFF,TGCGCCAGCGGGACAGATCCAACCGGGGAGCTGTTTTTT,TRBD1,TRBJ2-2,many,TRBV10-2
CASSSKGIAGGQPQHF,TGTGCCAGCAGTTCCAAAGGGATCGCGGGCGGTCAGCCCCAGCATTTT,-,TRBJ1-5,few,TRBV6-2/TRBV6-3
CASSRGRNNGNYGYTF,TGTGCCAGCAGTCGAGGAAGAAACAATGGGAACTATGGCTACACCTTC,-,TRBJ1-2,many,TRBV12-3/TRBV12-4
CASSSRQGSDEQFF,TGTGCCAGCAGCTCCCGACAGGGGTCGGATGAGCAGTTCTTC,TRBD1,TRBJ2-1,many,TRBV7-6
CSARDLEWPAETQYF,TGCAGTGCTAGAGATCTAGAGTGGCCGGCAGAGACCCAGTACTTC,-,TRBJ2-5,-,TRBV20-1
CSVEENMQETQYF,TGCAGCGTTGAAGAAAATATGCAAGAGACCCAGTACTTC,-,TRBJ2-5,many,TRBV29-1
CAISNRESTDTQYF,TGTGCCATCAGCAACAGGGAGAGCACAGATACGCAGTATTTT,-,TRBJ2-3,few,TRBV10-3
CASSASGTDTQYF,TGTGCCAGCAGTGCCTCGGGCACAGATACGCAGTATTTT,-,TRBJ2-3,few,TRBV28
CSAEGEVSYGYTF,TGCAGTGCGGAGGGGGAAGTATCCTATGGCTACACCTTC,-,TRBJ1-2,-,TRBV20-1
CASSVVLGNTDTQYF,TGTGCCAGCAGCGTAGTCTTGGGGAACACAGATACGCAGTATTTT,-,TRBJ2-3,few,TRBV9
CASSLMAANTGELFF,TGTGCCAGCAGCTTAATGGCGGCGAACACCGGGGAGCTGTTTTTT,-,TRBJ2-2,few,TRBV7-8